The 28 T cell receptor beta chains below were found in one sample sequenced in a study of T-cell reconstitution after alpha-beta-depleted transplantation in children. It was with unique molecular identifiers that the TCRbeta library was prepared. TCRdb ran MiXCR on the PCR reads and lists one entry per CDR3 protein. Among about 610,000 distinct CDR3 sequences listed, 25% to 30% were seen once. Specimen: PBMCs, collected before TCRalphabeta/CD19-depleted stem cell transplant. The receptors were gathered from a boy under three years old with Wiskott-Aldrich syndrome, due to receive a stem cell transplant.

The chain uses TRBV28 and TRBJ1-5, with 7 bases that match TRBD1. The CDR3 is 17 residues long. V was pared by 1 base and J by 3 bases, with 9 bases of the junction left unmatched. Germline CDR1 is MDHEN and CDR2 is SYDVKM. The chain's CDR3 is CASSLSIRQGNNQPQHF. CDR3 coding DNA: TGTGCCAGCAGTTTATCCATACGACAGGGAAACAATCAGCCCCAGCATTTT.

CDR3 nucleotide sequence: TGTGCCAGCAGCCCACAGACTAGCGGGAGAGAAAGGGGGGACAATGAGCAGTTCTTC. Its protein is CASSPQTSGRERGDNEQFF. The chain joins TRBV11-1 to TRBJ2-1; 12 bases fit TRBD2. The CDR3 runs 19 residues. Germline V gives CDR1 SGHAT, CDR2 FQDESV (reference sequence). Trimming took 5 bases from V and 5 from J; bases not matched to a gene: 16.

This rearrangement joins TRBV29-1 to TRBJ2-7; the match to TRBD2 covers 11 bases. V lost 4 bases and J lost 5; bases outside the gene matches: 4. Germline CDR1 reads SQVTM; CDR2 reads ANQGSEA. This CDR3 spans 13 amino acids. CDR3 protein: CSVGLAGGHEQYF. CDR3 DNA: TGCAGCGTTGGGCTAGCGGGAGGCCACGAGCAGTACTTC.

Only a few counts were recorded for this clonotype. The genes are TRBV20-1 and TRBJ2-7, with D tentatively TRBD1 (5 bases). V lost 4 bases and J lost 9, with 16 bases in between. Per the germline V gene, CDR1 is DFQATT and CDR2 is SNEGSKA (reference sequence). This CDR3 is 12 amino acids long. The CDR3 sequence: CSANDKDSRQYF. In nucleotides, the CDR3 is TGCAGTGCTAACGACAAAGACAGCCGGCAGTACTTC.

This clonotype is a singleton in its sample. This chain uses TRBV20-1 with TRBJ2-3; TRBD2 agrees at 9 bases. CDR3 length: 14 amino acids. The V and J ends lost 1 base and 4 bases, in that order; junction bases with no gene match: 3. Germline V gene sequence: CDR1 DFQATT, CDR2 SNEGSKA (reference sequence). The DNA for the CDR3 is TGCAGTGCTAGAGTAGCGGGAGTCGCAGATACGCAGTATTTT. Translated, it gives CSARVAGVADTQYF.

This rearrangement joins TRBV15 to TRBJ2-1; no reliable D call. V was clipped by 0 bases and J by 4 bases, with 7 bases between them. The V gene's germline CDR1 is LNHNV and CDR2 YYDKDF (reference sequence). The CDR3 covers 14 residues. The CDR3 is CATSREPTYNEQFF. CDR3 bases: TGTGCCACCAGCAGAGAGCCCACATACAATGAGCAGTTCTTC.

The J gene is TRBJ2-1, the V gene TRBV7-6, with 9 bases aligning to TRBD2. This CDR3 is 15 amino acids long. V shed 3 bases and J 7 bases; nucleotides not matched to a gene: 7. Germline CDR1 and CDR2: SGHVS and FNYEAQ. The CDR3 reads CASSFTSGPRNEQFF. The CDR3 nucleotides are TGTGCCAGCAGCTTCACTAGCGGGCCCCGAAATGAGCAGTTCTTC.

Here the CDR3 reads CASSLGGAHGANVLTF. DNA of the CDR3: TGCGCCAGCAGCTTGGGGGGGGCGCATGGGGCCAACGTCCTGACTTTC. This rearrangement joins TRBV5-1 to TRBJ2-6; either TRBD1 or TRBD2 may supply D (6 bases each). V shed 0 bases and J shed 3 bases, with 10 bases lying between them. Germline CDR1 and CDR2: SGHRS and YFSETQ. CDR3 length equals 16 residues. Full variable domain (missing parts from reference TRBV5-1 and TRBJ2-6): KAGVTQTPRYLIKTRGQQVTLSCSPISGHRSVSWYQQTPGQGLQFLFEYFSETQRNKGNFPGRFSGRQFSNSRSEMNVSTLELGDSALYLCASSLGGAHGANVLTFGAGSRLTVL.

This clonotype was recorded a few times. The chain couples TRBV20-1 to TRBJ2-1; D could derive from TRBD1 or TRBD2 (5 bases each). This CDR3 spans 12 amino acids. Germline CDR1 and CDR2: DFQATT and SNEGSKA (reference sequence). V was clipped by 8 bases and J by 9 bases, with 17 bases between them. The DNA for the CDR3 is TGCAGTACTGAATGGGGGTACGGTGAGCAGTTCTTC. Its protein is CSTEWGYGEQFF.

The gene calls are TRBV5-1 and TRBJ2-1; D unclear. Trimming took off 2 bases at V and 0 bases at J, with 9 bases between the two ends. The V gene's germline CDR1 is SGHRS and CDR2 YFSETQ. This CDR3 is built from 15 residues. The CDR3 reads CASSFSDGSYNEQFF. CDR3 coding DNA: TGCGCCAGCAGCTTTTCCGACGGCTCCTACAATGAGCAGTTCTTC.

Here the CDR3 DNA reads TGTGCCATCAGTGAGGTTGCCTATGGCTACACCTTC. Amino acids: CAISEVAYGYTF. This chain uses TRBV10-3 with TRBJ1-2, with unresolved D. Germline CDR1 is ENHRY and CDR2 is SYGVKD. Between the trimmed V and J ends, which lost 2 bases and 4 bases, there was a span of 5 bases. The CDR3 sequence is 12 residues long.

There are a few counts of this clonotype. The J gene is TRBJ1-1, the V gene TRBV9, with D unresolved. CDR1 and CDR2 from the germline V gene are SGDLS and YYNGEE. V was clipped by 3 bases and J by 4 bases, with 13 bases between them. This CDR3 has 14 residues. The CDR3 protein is CASSAITRGTEAFF. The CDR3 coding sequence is TGTGCCAGCAGCGCCATCACTCGGGGCACTGAAGCTTTCTTT.

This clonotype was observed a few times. The CDR3 DNA follows: TGCGCCAGCATGGGTGCGAGGGCTAGCACAGATACGCAGTATTTT. This encodes CASMGARASTDTQYF. This chain joins TRBV5-1 and TRBJ2-3; perhaps TRBD2 as D (5 bases). Trimming shortened V by 6 bases and J by 0 bases, and 14 bases separated the two germline ends. The CDR3 sequence is 15 residues long. CDR1 SGHRS and CDR2 YFSETQ come from the germline V gene.

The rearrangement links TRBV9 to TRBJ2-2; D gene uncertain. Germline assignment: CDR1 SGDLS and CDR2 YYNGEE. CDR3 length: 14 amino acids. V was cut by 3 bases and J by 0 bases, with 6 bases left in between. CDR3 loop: CASSARTNTGELFF. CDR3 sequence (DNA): TGTGCCAGCAGCGCCAGGACGAACACCGGGGAGCTGTTTTTT.

The CDR3 here is CASSLIGLQETQYF. Here the CDR3 DNA reads TGTGCCAGCAGTTTAATAGGGTTACAAGAGACCCAGTACTTC. The V gene is TRBV12-3 or TRBV12-4, the J gene TRBJ2-5; D gene ambiguous. The CDR3 sequence is 14 residues long. Trimming cost V 2 bases and J 2 bases, with 9 bases left between them.

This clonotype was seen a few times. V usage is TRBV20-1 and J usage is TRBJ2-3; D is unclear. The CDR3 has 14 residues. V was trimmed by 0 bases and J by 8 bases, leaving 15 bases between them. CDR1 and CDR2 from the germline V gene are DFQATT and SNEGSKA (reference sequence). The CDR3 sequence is CSARERFLTGTQYF. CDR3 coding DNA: TGCAGTGCTAGAGAACGGTTCCTTACGGGTACGCAGTATTTT.

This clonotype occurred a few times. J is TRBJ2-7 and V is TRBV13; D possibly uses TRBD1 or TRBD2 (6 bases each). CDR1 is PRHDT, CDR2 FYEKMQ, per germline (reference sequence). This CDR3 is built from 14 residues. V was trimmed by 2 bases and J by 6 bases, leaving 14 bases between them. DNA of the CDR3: TGTGCCAGCAGCTTATTATGGGGGGCCGGCGAGCAGTACTTC. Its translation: CASSLLWGAGEQYF. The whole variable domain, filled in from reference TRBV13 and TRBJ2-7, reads AAGVIQSPRHLIKEKRETATLKCYPIPRHDTVYWYQQGPGQDPQFLISFYEKMQSDKGSIPDRFSAQQFSDYHSELNMSSLELGDSALYFCASSLLWGAGEQYFGPGTRLTVT.

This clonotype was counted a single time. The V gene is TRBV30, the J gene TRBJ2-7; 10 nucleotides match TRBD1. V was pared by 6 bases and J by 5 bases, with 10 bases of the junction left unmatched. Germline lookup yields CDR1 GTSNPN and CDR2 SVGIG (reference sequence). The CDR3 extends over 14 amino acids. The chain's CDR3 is CACRTGTGAHEQYF. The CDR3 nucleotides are TGTGCCTGCCGGACCGGGACAGGGGCCCACGAGCAGTACTTC.

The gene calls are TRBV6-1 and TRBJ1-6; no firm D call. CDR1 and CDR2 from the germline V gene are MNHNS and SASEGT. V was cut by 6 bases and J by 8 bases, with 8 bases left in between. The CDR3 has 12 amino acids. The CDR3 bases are TGTGCCAGCAGGCGTCTGGATTCACCCCTCCACTTT. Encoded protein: CASRRLDSPLHF.

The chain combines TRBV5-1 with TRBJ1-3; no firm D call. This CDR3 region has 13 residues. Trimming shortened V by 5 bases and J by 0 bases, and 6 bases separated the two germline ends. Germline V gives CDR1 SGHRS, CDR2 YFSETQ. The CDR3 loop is CASRSASGNTIYF. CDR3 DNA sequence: TGCGCCAGCAGGTCGGCCTCTGGAAACACCATATATTTT.

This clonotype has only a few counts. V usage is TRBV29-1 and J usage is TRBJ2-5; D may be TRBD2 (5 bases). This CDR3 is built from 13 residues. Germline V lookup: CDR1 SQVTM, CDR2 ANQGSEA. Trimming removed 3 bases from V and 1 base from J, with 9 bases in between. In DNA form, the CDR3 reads TGCAGCGTTGACCTAGCCAGCCAAGAGACCCAGTACTTC. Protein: CSVDLASQETQYF.

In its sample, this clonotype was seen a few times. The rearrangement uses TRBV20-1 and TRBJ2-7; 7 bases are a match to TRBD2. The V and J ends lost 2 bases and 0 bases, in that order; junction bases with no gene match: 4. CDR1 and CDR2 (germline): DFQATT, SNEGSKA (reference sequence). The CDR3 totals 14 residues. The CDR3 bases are TGCAGTGCTAGATCTCGGACTAGCTCCTACGAGCAGTACTTC. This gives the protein CSARSRTSSYEQYF.

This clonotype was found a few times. The CDR3 loop reads CASSFGSPTEAFF. DNA of the CDR3: TGCGCCAGCAGCTTCGGGAGCCCCACTGAAGCTTTCTTT. The rearrangement joins TRBV5-1 to TRBJ1-1; D is unresolved. Germline CDR1 reads SGHRS; CDR2 reads YFSETQ. This CDR3 has 13 amino acids. V was cut by 2 bases and J by 4 bases, with 9 bases left in between. Full variable domain (remainder filled in from reference TRBV5-1 and TRBJ1-1): KAGVTQTPRYLIKTRGQQVTLSCSPISGHRSVSWYQQTPGQGLQFLFEYFSETQRNKGNFPGRFSGRQFSNSRSEMNVSTLELGDSALYLCASSFGSPTEAFFGQGTRLTVV.

This CDR3 is CASAGNRGDTEAFF. The CDR3 coding sequence is TGTGCCAGCGCGGGAAACAGGGGCGACACTGAAGCTTTCTTT. The rearrangement links TRBV12-3 or TRBV12-4 to TRBJ1-1; 7 nucleotides agree with TRBD1. Losses at the gene ends were 8 bases for V and 3 bases for J; bases not matched to a gene: 9. The length of the CDR3 is 14 residues.

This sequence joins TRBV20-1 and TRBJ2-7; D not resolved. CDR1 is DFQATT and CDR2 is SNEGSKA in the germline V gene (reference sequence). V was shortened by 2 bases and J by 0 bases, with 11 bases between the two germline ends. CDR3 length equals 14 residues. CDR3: CSARTRPSSYEQYF. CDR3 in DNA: TGCAGTGCTAGAACCCGACCCAGCTCCTACGAGCAGTACTTC.

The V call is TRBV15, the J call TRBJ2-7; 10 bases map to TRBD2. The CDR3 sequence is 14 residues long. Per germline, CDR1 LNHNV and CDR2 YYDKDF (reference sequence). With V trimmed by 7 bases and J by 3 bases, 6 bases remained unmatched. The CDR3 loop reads CATTSSGSSYEQYF. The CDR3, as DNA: TGTGCCACCACCTCTAGCGGGAGTAGCTACGAGCAGTACTTC.

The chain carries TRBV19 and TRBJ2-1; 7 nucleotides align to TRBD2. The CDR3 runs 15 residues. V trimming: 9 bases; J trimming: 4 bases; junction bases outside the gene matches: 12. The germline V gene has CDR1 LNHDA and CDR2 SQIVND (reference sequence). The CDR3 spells CASQPGGSRYNEQFF. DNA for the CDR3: TGTGCCAGCCAACCGGGCGGGAGTAGGTACAATGAGCAGTTCTTC. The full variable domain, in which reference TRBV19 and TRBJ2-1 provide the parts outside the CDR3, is DGGITQSPKYLFRKEGQNVTLSCEQNLNHDAMYWYRQDPGQGLRLIYYSQIVNDFQKGDIAEGYSVSREKKESFPLTVTSAQKNPTAFYLCASQPGGSRYNEQFFGPGTRLTVL.

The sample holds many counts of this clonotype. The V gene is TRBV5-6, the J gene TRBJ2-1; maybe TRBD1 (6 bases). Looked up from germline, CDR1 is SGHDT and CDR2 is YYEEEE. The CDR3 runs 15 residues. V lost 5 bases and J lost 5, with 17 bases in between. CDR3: CASSYTNRVHNEQFF. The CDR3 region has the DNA TGTGCCAGCAGTTATACCAACAGGGTTCACAATGAGCAGTTCTTC.